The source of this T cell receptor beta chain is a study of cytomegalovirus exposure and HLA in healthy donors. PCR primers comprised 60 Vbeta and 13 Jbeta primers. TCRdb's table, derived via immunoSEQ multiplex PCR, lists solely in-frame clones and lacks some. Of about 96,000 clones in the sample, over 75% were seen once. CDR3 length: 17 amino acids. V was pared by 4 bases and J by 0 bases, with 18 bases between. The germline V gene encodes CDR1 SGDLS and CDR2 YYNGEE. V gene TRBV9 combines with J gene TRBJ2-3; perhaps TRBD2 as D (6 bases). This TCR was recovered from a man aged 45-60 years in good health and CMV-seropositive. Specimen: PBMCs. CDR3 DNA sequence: TGTGCCAGCAGCCCCCCCCGAGGCGGGGCTAGCACAGATACGCAGTATTTT. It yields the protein CASSPPRGGASTDTQYF. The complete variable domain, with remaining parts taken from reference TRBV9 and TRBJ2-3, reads DSGVTQTPKHLITATGQRVTLRCSPRSGDLSVYWYQQSLDQGLQFLIQYYNGEERAKGNILERFSAQQFPDLHSELNLSSLELGDSALYFCASSPPRGGASTDTQYFGPGTRLTVL.